The 14 T cell receptor beta chains in this list originate from one sample, sequenced in a study of CD8 T cells in ankylosing spondylitis. TCRdb used MiXCR to reprocess the 5' RACE reads, holding one entry per CDR3 protein. The data contain under 250,000 distinct CDR3 sequences, over 30% of them singletons. The source material was blood, either unsorted or a sorted T cell fraction (not recorded which). The receptors shown here come from a male donor with ankylosing spondylitis or in good health (not recorded which).

The gene calls are TRBV12-3 or TRBV12-4 and TRBJ2-7; possible D gene TRBD2, 6 bases. Trimming took off 9 bases at V and 0 bases at J, with 15 bases between the two ends. The CDR3 is 14 amino acids. CDR3 amino acids: CASSGSGLSYEQYF. Here the CDR3 DNA reads TGTGCCAGTAGCGGCAGCGGTCTCTCCTACGAGCAGTACTTC.

The chain carries TRBV20-1 and TRBJ2-7; TRBD1 agrees at 8 bases. CDR3 size: 16 residues. Looked up from germline, CDR1 is DFQATT and CDR2 is SNEGSKA (reference sequence). Germline trimming cut 5 bases from V and 2 bases from J; bases unmatched to any gene: 14. In DNA form, the CDR3 reads TGCAGTGCTGGTGGTCATGGGACAGGCGACCCCTACGAGCAGTACTTC. Translating it yields CSAGGHGTGDPYEQYF.

The V gene is TRBV6-1, the J gene TRBJ2-7, with TRBD2 matching over 7 bases. Germline CDR1 MNHNS, CDR2 SASEGT. CDR3 length: 14 residues. With 5 bases clipped from V and 0 bases from J, the junction kept 4 bases outside the gene matches. The CDR3 region is CASSQSSGSYEQYF. CDR3 DNA: TGTGCCAGCAGTCAGTCTAGCGGCTCCTACGAGCAGTACTTC.

The chain joins TRBV12-3 or TRBV12-4 to TRBJ2-7; the match to TRBD2 covers 9 bases. The length of the CDR3 is 13 residues. V shed 6 bases, J shed 3 bases, and the junction held 3 bases outside the gene matches. CDR3 sequence (DNA): TGTGCCAGCAGCCCGACTAGCGGCTACGAGCAGTACTTC. This translates into CASSPTSGYEQYF.

The chain links TRBV20-1 to TRBJ1-5; possible D gene TRBD1, 6 bases. Per germline, CDR1 DFQATT and CDR2 SNEGSKA (reference sequence). CDR3 size: 16 residues. V lost 0 bases and J lost 1, with 13 bases in between. CDR3 coding DNA: TGCAGTGCTAGAGACCCAGGGGATGGGAGCAATCAGCCCCAGCATTTT. Translated, it gives CSARDPGDGSNQPQHF.

This sequence joins TRBV5-6 and TRBJ2-7; TRBD2 is a possible D gene (5 bases). This CDR3 is built from 14 residues. V dropped 0 bases and J dropped 3 bases, with 10 bases sitting between them. Germline V gives CDR1 SGHDT, CDR2 YYEEEE. The CDR3 region is CASSLGRVRYEQYF. The DNA of the CDR3 is TGTGCCAGCAGCTTGGGGCGGGTGCGCTACGAGCAGTACTTC. The whole variable domain, filled in from reference TRBV5-6 and TRBJ2-7, reads DAGVTQSPTHLIKTRGQQVTLRCSPKSGHDTVSWYQQALGQGPQFIFQYYEEEERQRGNFPDRFSGHQFPNYSSELNVNALLLGDSALYLCASSLGRVRYEQYFGPGTRLTVT.

This clonotype was detected a few times. The CDR3 protein is CSVRDQGYTF. CDR3 sequence (DNA): TGCAGCGTCCGGGACCAAGGCTACACCTTC. J is TRBJ1-2 and V is TRBV29-1; D is perhaps TRBD1 (5 bases). From germline, CDR1 is SQVTM and CDR2 ANQGSEA. Trimming left V 6 bases short and J 8 bases short, with 10 bases between. The CDR3 loop spans 10 amino acids.

V is TRBV20-1 and J is TRBJ2-3, with TRBD1 identical over 7 bases. Germline V gene lookup returns CDR1 DFQATT and CDR2 SNEGSKA (reference sequence). The trim removed 0 bases at V and 2 bases at J, leaving 2 bases unmatched. The CDR3 is 14 amino acids. Here the CDR3 reads CSAREQGDTDTQYF. DNA for the CDR3: TGCAGTGCTAGAGAGCAGGGGGACACAGATACGCAGTATTTT.

V is TRBV6-1 and J is TRBJ2-1, with 7 bases fitting TRBD1. Looked up from germline, CDR1 is MNHNS and CDR2 is SASEGT. The CDR3 runs to 13 residues. V lost 10 bases, J lost 7 bases, and 10 bases stayed unmatched. The CDR3 DNA reads TGTGCCATTGACAGGGTTTTGCGAAATGAGCAGTTCTTC. It is translated as CAIDRVLRNEQFF.

This clonotype was observed a handful of times. The rearrangement links TRBV6-5 to TRBJ2-7, with 8 positions matching TRBD2. The CDR3 consists of 15 residues. The junction had 6 bases not matched to a gene; V was cut back by 2 bases and J by 3 bases. Per germline, CDR1 MNHEY and CDR2 SVGAGI. CDR3 nucleotide sequence: TGTGCCAGCAGTTACGTCGGGGGGACTAGCTACGAGCAGTACTTC. Translated: CASSYVGGTSYEQYF.

The V gene is TRBV3-1, the J gene TRBJ2-2; 10 bases agree with TRBD1. Germline lookup yields CDR1 LGHDT and CDR2 YNNKEL (reference sequence). CDR3 size: 15 residues. Trimming at V came to 8 bases and at J to 2 bases, leaving 5 bases not matched to a gene. The CDR3 region is CASGDRGLNTGELFF. The CDR3 coding sequence is TGTGCCAGCGGGGACAGGGGCCTTAACACCGGGGAGCTGTTTTTT.

This clonotype came up a few times. V usage is TRBV7-9 and J usage is TRBJ2-7, with no clear D. This CDR3 has 13 residues. V lost 8 bases, J lost 6 bases, and 17 bases lay in between. Germline CDR1 and CDR2: SEHNR and FQNEAQ (reference sequence). CDR3 amino acids: CASGLGSPAEQYF. DNA of the CDR3: TGTGCCAGCGGGTTGGGGTCCCCAGCCGAGCAGTACTTC.

The chain links TRBV18 to TRBJ2-3; no clear D. The germline gives CDR1 KGHSH, CDR2 LQKENI. V gave up 5 bases and J gave up 0 bases, with 9 bases separating them. CDR3 size: 14 residues. The chain's CDR3 is CASSKTVSTDTQYF. In nucleotides, the CDR3 is TGTGCCAGCTCAAAGACGGTTAGCACAGATACGCAGTATTTT.

The V and J genes are TRBV29-1 and TRBJ2-7, with TRBD2 matching over 13 bases. Looked up from germline, CDR1 is SQVTM and CDR2 is ANQGSEA. With 3 bases clipped from V and 3 bases from J, the junction kept 11 bases outside the gene matches. The CDR3 is 17 residues long. The CDR3 sequence: CSVDGVPGLAGLYEQYF. The DNA of the CDR3 is TGCAGCGTTGATGGGGTCCCGGGACTAGCGGGGCTCTACGAGCAGTACTTC.